Listed below are T cell receptor beta chains from one sample, sequenced in a study of human T cells and chemical hapten exposure. TCRdb re-called the RACE reads with MiXCR, one entry per CDR3 protein. Altogether 380,000 or so distinct CDR3 sequences are present, about 5% being singletons, with the ten largest covering about 8.7%. This material consisted of whole blood, taken in connection with sensitization to the hapten diphenylcyclopropenone (DPC). The receptors derive from a woman aged 18-29 years with alopecia areata. Some clones in this sample may be carry-over from other donors' samples. Both conserved end residues are part of each CDR3. The D gene is left open where the match is weak. Rows give clone size only sometimes, using once, few, many, or a class for an expanded clone.

abundance: many
j_gene: TRBJ1-6
v_gene: TRBV7-2
d_gene: -
CDR3aa: CASSSPGGPLHF
CDR3nt: TGTGCCAGCAGCTCCCCGGGGGGGCCCCTCCACTTT

abundance: many
j_gene: TRBJ2-7
v_gene: TRBV9
d_gene: TRBD2
CDR3aa: CASSVGLAGHSYEQYF
CDR3nt: TGTGCCAGCAGCGTAGGACTAGCGGGGCACTCCTACGAGCAGTACTTC

abundance: many
j_gene: TRBJ2-1
v_gene: TRBV4-3
d_gene: -
CDR3aa: CASSQDGPRESSYNEQFF
CDR3nt: TGCGCCAGCAGCCAAGATGGGCCCAGGGAGAGCTCCTACAATGAGCAGTTCTTC

abundance: many
j_gene: TRBJ2-1
v_gene: TRBV5-1
d_gene: -
CDR3aa: CASSLTSPYNEQFF
CDR3nt: TGCGCCAGCAGCTTGACTAGCCCCTACAATGAGCAGTTCTTC

abundance: many
j_gene: TRBJ1-1
v_gene: TRBV2
d_gene: TRBD1
CDR3aa: CASSEGTGSTEAFF
CDR3nt: TGTGCCAGCAGTGAGGGGACAGGGAGCACTGAAGCTTTCTTT

abundance: -
j_gene: TRBJ2-3
v_gene: TRBV12-3/TRBV12-4
d_gene: -
CDR3aa: CASSLGQRASPRDTQYF
CDR3nt: TGTGCCAGCAGTCTCGGACAGCGGGCTTCTCCTAGAGATACGCAGTATTTT

abundance: -
j_gene: TRBJ1-1
v_gene: TRBV7-2
d_gene: -
CDR3aa: CASSLASGVGTEAFF
CDR3nt: TGTGCCAGCAGCTTAGCGTCAGGGGTGGGCACTGAAGCTTTCTTT

abundance: many
j_gene: TRBJ2-5
v_gene: TRBV4-2
d_gene: TRBD2
CDR3aa: CASSPPGLAGGIQETQYF
CDR3nt: TGTGCCAGCAGCCCGCCCGGACTAGCGGGGGGAATACAAGAGACCCAGTACTTC

abundance: -
j_gene: TRBJ2-5
v_gene: TRBV25-1
d_gene: TRBD2
CDR3aa: CASTSGDETQYF
CDR3nt: TGTGCCAGCACCAGCGGGGATGAGACCCAGTACTTC

abundance: -
j_gene: TRBJ1-4
v_gene: TRBV5-1
d_gene: -
CDR3aa: CASSLELGGEKLFF
CDR3nt: TGCGCCAGCAGCTTGGAGCTCGGAGGTGAAAAACTGTTTTTT

abundance: many
j_gene: TRBJ1-1
v_gene: TRBV12-3/TRBV12-4
d_gene: TRBD1
CDR3aa: CASRTGQGSTTEAFF
CDR3nt: TGTGCCAGCAGAACGGGACAGGGATCAACAACTGAAGCTTTCTTT

abundance: few
j_gene: TRBJ1-3
v_gene: TRBV12-3/TRBV12-4
d_gene: -
CDR3aa: CASSQTVAGNTIYF
CDR3nt: TGTGCCAGCAGCCAGACAGTTGCTGGAAACACCATATATTTT

abundance: many
j_gene: TRBJ2-3
v_gene: TRBV11-1
d_gene: -
CDR3aa: CASSLDIVAAGTDTQYF
CDR3nt: TGTGCCAGCAGCTTAGACATTGTCGCCGCGGGCACAGATACGCAGTATTTT

abundance: -
j_gene: TRBJ1-5
v_gene: TRBV6-6
d_gene: -
CDR3aa: CASSYSGVVGNQPQHF
CDR3nt: TGTGCCAGCAGTTACTCCGGAGTGGTCGGCAATCAGCCCCAGCATTTT

abundance: few
j_gene: TRBJ2-5
v_gene: TRBV29-1
d_gene: -
CDR3aa: CSVETTQETQYF
CDR3nt: TGCAGCGTTGAGACAACCCAAGAGACCCAGTACTTC

abundance: many
j_gene: TRBJ1-2
v_gene: TRBV4-1
d_gene: TRBD1
CDR3aa: CASSQDTGDYGYTF
CDR3nt: TGCGCCAGCAGCCAAGACACAGGGGACTATGGCTACACCTTC

abundance: many
j_gene: TRBJ1-2
v_gene: TRBV11-2
d_gene: -
CDR3aa: CASSPLLRRRDYGYTF
CDR3nt: TGTGCCAGCAGCCCTCTATTGAGACGGAGGGACTATGGCTACACCTTC

abundance: few
j_gene: TRBJ1-5
v_gene: TRBV7-2
d_gene: -
CDR3aa: CASSLGGPGANQPQHF
CDR3nt: TGTGCCAGCAGCTTAGGTGGCCCCGGAGCCAATCAGCCCCAGCATTTT

abundance: many
j_gene: TRBJ1-5
v_gene: TRBV7-2
d_gene: TRBD1
CDR3aa: CASSSNRGLRNQPQHF
CDR3nt: TGTGCCAGCAGCTCCAACAGGGGGCTACGCAATCAGCCCCAGCATTTT

abundance: many
j_gene: TRBJ1-5
v_gene: TRBV6-2/TRBV6-3
d_gene: -
CDR3aa: CASCPRVTGNQPQHF
CDR3nt: TGTGCCAGCTGCCCGAGGGTGACGGGCAATCAGCCCCAGCATTTT

abundance: few
j_gene: TRBJ2-7
v_gene: TRBV20-1
d_gene: TRBD1
CDR3aa: CSASETGSYEQYF
CDR3nt: TGCAGTGCTAGTGAGACAGGGTCCTACGAGCAGTACTTC

abundance: -
j_gene: TRBJ1-5
v_gene: TRBV20-1
d_gene: -
CDR3aa: CSARVPYSNQPQHF
CDR3nt: TGCAGTGCTAGAGTCCCGTATAGCAATCAGCCCCAGCATTTT

abundance: -
j_gene: TRBJ1-2
v_gene: TRBV12-3/TRBV12-4
d_gene: TRBD1
CDR3aa: CASSPTGRDGYTF
CDR3nt: TGTGCCAGCAGTCCGACAGGGAGGGATGGCTACACCTTC

abundance: many
j_gene: TRBJ2-3
v_gene: TRBV12-3/TRBV12-4
d_gene: TRBD2
CDR3aa: CASSLGRAGGLLTDTQYF
CDR3nt: TGTGCCAGCAGTTTAGGACGAGCGGGGGGCCTCCTCACAGATACGCAGTATTTT

abundance: -
j_gene: TRBJ1-5
v_gene: TRBV4-2
d_gene: -
CDR3aa: CASSQSRVSGRGQPQHF
CDR3nt: TGTGCCAGCAGCCAGTCCAGGGTTTCAGGGAGGGGTCAGCCCCAGCATTTT

abundance: many
j_gene: TRBJ2-1
v_gene: TRBV6-2/TRBV6-3
d_gene: -
CDR3aa: CASSSRWHNEQFF
CDR3nt: TGTGCCAGCAGTTCCCGCTGGCACAATGAGCAGTTCTTC

abundance: many
j_gene: TRBJ2-7
v_gene: TRBV3-1
d_gene: -
CDR3aa: CASSQVTSSYEQYF
CDR3nt: TGTGCCAGCAGCCAAGTTACAAGCTCCTACGAGCAGTACTTC

abundance: -
j_gene: TRBJ2-3
v_gene: TRBV20-1
d_gene: -
CDR3aa: CSATAGFSTDTQYF
CDR3nt: TGCAGTGCTACCGCGGGGTTTAGCACAGATACGCAGTATTTT

abundance: many
j_gene: TRBJ1-6
v_gene: TRBV5-1
d_gene: -
CDR3aa: CASSLGKWGTSSYNSPLHF
CDR3nt: TGCGCCAGCAGCTTGGGGAAGTGGGGGACGAGCTCCTATAATTCACCCCTCCACTTT

abundance: many
j_gene: TRBJ1-6
v_gene: TRBV6-5
d_gene: -
CDR3aa: CASSYSTGPASPLHF
CDR3nt: TGTGCCAGCAGTTACTCAACGGGTCCTGCTTCACCCCTCCACTTT

abundance: many
j_gene: TRBJ2-3
v_gene: TRBV6-2/TRBV6-3
d_gene: TRBD2
CDR3aa: CASSGLATDTQYF
CDR3nt: TGTGCCAGCAGTGGACTAGCTACAGATACGCAGTATTTT

abundance: -
j_gene: TRBJ2-7
v_gene: TRBV4-3
d_gene: -
CDR3aa: CASSQDPGEPYEQYF
CDR3nt: TGCGCCAGCAGCCAAGATCCCGGGGAACCCTACGAGCAGTACTTC

abundance: many
j_gene: TRBJ2-7
v_gene: TRBV6-5
d_gene: TRBD1
CDR3aa: CASRIDRGVYEQYF
CDR3nt: TGTGCCAGCAGGATCGACAGGGGCGTCTACGAGCAGTACTTC

abundance: few
j_gene: TRBJ2-7
v_gene: TRBV4-2
d_gene: -
CDR3aa: CASSQDRTGEQYF
CDR3nt: TGTGCCAGCAGCCAAGATAGGACGGGGGAGCAGTACTTC

abundance: few
j_gene: TRBJ2-2
v_gene: TRBV6-4
d_gene: -
CDR3aa: CATRGVVDTGELFF
CDR3nt: TGTGCCACCAGAGGGGTAGTTGACACCGGGGAGCTGTTTTTT

abundance: many
j_gene: TRBJ1-1
v_gene: TRBV29-1
d_gene: -
CDR3aa: CSVRTVSTFF
CDR3nt: TGCAGCGTCCGGACGGTTTCAACTTTCTTT

abundance: many
j_gene: TRBJ1-6
v_gene: TRBV27
d_gene: -
CDR3aa: CASSLLGNSPLHF
CDR3nt: TGTGCCAGCAGTTTACTGGGGAATTCACCCCTCCACTTT

abundance: -
j_gene: TRBJ2-5
v_gene: TRBV10-2
d_gene: -
CDR3aa: CASTPRGGETQYF
CDR3nt: TGCGCCAGCACCCCGAGGGGGGGAGAGACCCAGTACTTC

abundance: few
j_gene: TRBJ1-1
v_gene: TRBV5-4
d_gene: -
CDR3aa: CASSRRGDAPEAFF
CDR3nt: TGTGCCAGCAGCCGGCGGGGAGACGCCCCTGAAGCTTTCTTT

abundance: -
j_gene: TRBJ2-4
v_gene: TRBV2
d_gene: TRBD2
CDR3aa: CASCQLAGAWGIQYF
CDR3nt: TGTGCCAGCTGTCAACTAGCGGGGGCCTGGGGCATTCAGTACTTC

abundance: few
j_gene: TRBJ1-2
v_gene: TRBV7-8
d_gene: -
CDR3aa: CASSSRYSNDYGDYGYTF
CDR3nt: TGTGCCAGCAGCTCACGATACTCTAACGACTATGGGGACTATGGCTACACCTTC

abundance: few
j_gene: TRBJ1-5
v_gene: TRBV6-2/TRBV6-3
d_gene: TRBD1
CDR3aa: CASSYEPGGMQPQHF
CDR3nt: TGTGCCAGCAGTTACGAACCAGGGGGCATGCAGCCCCAGCATTTT

abundance: -
j_gene: TRBJ1-1
v_gene: TRBV6-1
d_gene: -
CDR3aa: CASSDLLSGEAFF
CDR3nt: TGTGCCAGCAGTGACTTGTTATCTGGTGAAGCTTTCTTT

abundance: -
j_gene: TRBJ2-1
v_gene: TRBV20-1
d_gene: -
CDR3aa: CSAPRGASSYNEQFF
CDR3nt: TGCAGTGCCCCCCGGGGGGCGAGCTCCTACAATGAGCAGTTCTTC

abundance: -
j_gene: TRBJ2-7
v_gene: TRBV12-3/TRBV12-4
d_gene: TRBD2
CDR3aa: CASSKGLAGGYEQYF
CDR3nt: TGTGCCAGCAGTAAGGGACTAGCGGGGGGTTACGAGCAGTACTTC

abundance: many
j_gene: TRBJ2-7
v_gene: TRBV11-1
d_gene: -
CDR3aa: CASSLAGGNEQYF
CDR3nt: TGTGCCAGCAGCTTAGCTGGAGGGAACGAGCAGTACTTC

abundance: many
j_gene: TRBJ1-1
v_gene: TRBV6-5
d_gene: -
CDR3aa: CASSETTGEAFF
CDR3nt: TGTGCCAGCAGTGAAACGACAGGTGAAGCTTTCTTT

abundance: -
j_gene: TRBJ2-3
v_gene: TRBV5-1
d_gene: -
CDR3aa: CASSLEKVAPLFTDTQYF
CDR3nt: TGCGCCAGCAGTCTTGAGAAGGTAGCGCCTCTTTTCACAGATACGCAGTATTTT

abundance: -
j_gene: TRBJ1-3
v_gene: TRBV6-5
d_gene: -
CDR3aa: CASSYGDTGNTIYF
CDR3nt: TGTGCCAGCAGTTACGGGGACACTGGAAACACCATATATTTT

abundance: -
j_gene: TRBJ1-6
v_gene: TRBV28
d_gene: -
CDR3aa: CAGGGSPLHF
CDR3nt: TGTGCCGGAGGAGGCTCACCCCTCCACTTT

abundance: few
j_gene: TRBJ1-4
v_gene: TRBV28
d_gene: TRBD1
CDR3aa: CASSSGTGVGLEKLFF
CDR3nt: TGTGCCAGCAGCTCCGGGACAGGGGTTGGGCTTGAAAAACTGTTTTTT

abundance: -
j_gene: TRBJ1-5
v_gene: TRBV20-1
d_gene: -
CDR3aa: CSARGPGNNQPQHF
CDR3nt: TGCAGTGCTAGGGGCCCAGGGAACAATCAGCCCCAGCATTTT

abundance: few
j_gene: TRBJ2-7
v_gene: TRBV6-1
d_gene: -
CDR3aa: CASSSRQLTYEQYF
CDR3nt: TGTGCCAGCAGCTCCCGGCAGCTCACCTACGAGCAGTACTTC

abundance: -
j_gene: TRBJ2-1
v_gene: TRBV12-3/TRBV12-4
d_gene: -
CDR3aa: CASRPRGRSNNEQFF
CDR3nt: TGTGCCAGCAGGCCACGGGGAAGGAGCAACAATGAGCAGTTCTTC

abundance: many
j_gene: TRBJ2-1
v_gene: TRBV19
d_gene: TRBD2
CDR3aa: CASSIGSGASDEQFF
CDR3nt: TGTGCCAGTAGTATTGGGAGCGGGGCTTCGGATGAGCAGTTCTTC

abundance: few
j_gene: TRBJ2-5
v_gene: TRBV3-1
d_gene: -
CDR3aa: CASSQDGRGKTQYF
CDR3nt: TGTGCCAGCAGCCAAGACGGCAGGGGAAAGACCCAGTACTTC

abundance: many
j_gene: TRBJ2-3
v_gene: TRBV7-8
d_gene: -
CDR3aa: CASSPSLAGTYTDTQYF
CDR3nt: TGTGCCAGCAGCCCTAGCCTTGCGGGTACATACACAGATACGCAGTATTTT

abundance: many
j_gene: TRBJ1-1
v_gene: TRBV7-9
d_gene: -
CDR3aa: CASSYRSTEAFF
CDR3nt: TGTGCCAGCAGTTACAGGAGCACTGAAGCTTTCTTT

abundance: many
j_gene: TRBJ2-1
v_gene: TRBV4-3
d_gene: -
CDR3aa: CASSQGSLAREQFF
CDR3nt: TGCGCCAGCAGCCAAGGCTCCCTAGCGCGAGAGCAGTTCTTC